A selection of T cell receptor beta chains follows, all from one sample in a study of Ad26.COV2.S vaccination and SARS-CoV-2 variants. The table came from immunoSEQ multiplex PCR; TCRdb's copy has only in-frame clones and leaves some out. The sample includes more than 300,000 clones, about 85% of them seen just once. The starting material was peripheral blood, obtained in a trial of Ad26.COV2.S vaccine versus placebo. All receptors come from a person between 18 and 59 years old who received the Ad26.COV2.S COVID-19 vaccine or a placebo. Both conserved end residues are part of each CDR3. Each record gives: clone size, D gene, J gene, V gene, CDR3 protein, CDR3 DNA. D genes are given only for firm matches. Only some rows state a clone size, as once, few, many or a class for expanded clones.

size: few; D: .; J: TRBJ1-6; V: TRBV27; CDR3: CASSPGHPGDSPLHF; DNA: TGTGCCAGCAGTCCGGGCCACCCTGGGGATTCACCCCTCCACTTT
size: .; D: .; J: TRBJ1-2; V: TRBV6-5; CDR3: CASSYSRGRANYGYTF; DNA: TGTGCCAGCAGTTACTCACGTGGCAGGGCTAACTATGGCTACACCTTC
size: .; D: TRBD1; J: TRBJ2-6; V: TRBV7-2; CDR3: CASSLVYTGGSIRANVLTF; DNA: TGTGCCAGCAGCTTAGTTTATACAGGGGGGTCTATAAGGGCCAACGTCCTGACTTTC
size: .; D: .; J: TRBJ2-3; V: TRBV3-1/TRBV3-2; CDR3: CASSQVGFTSTDTQYF; DNA: TGTGCCAGCAGCCAAGTCGGGTTCACTAGCACAGATACGCAGTATTTT
size: .; D: .; J: TRBJ2-5; V: TRBV28; CDR3: CASSFFGGDETQYF; DNA: TGTGCCAGCAGTTTCTTTGGAGGGGATGAGACCCAGTACTTC
size: .; D: .; J: TRBJ1-2; V: TRBV19; CDR3: CASSIKVGTSHYGYTF; DNA: TGTGCCAGTAGTATAAAGGTCGGCACGTCTCACTATGGCTACACCTTC
size: .; D: TRBD1; J: TRBJ1-1; V: TRBV6-5; CDR3: CAMTGTGTEAFF; DNA: TGTGCCATGACCGGGACAGGGACTGAAGCTTTCTTT
size: .; D: .; J: TRBJ2-1; V: TRBV5-4; CDR3: CASSLPYYQTYNEQFF; DNA: TGTGCCAGCAGCTTGCCTTACTATCAAACCTACAATGAGCAGTTCTTC
size: .; D: TRBD1; J: TRBJ2-7; V: TRBV24-1; CDR3: CATSDSGTGRFEQYF; DNA: TGTGCCACCAGTGACTCCGGGACAGGGCGGTTCGAGCAGTACTTC
size: .; D: .; J: TRBJ1-5; V: TRBV2; CDR3: CASSEPWSDNQPQHF; DNA: TGTGCCAGCAGTGAACCCTGGTCAGATAATCAGCCCCAGCATTTT
size: few; D: .; J: TRBJ2-3; V: TRBV28; CDR3: CASSPPQGMHGDTQYF; DNA: TGTGCCAGCAGTCCCCCCCAGGGGATGCACGGAGATACGCAGTATTTT
size: .; D: .; J: TRBJ2-1; V: TRBV7-2; CDR3: CASSLAGGPGYEQFF; DNA: TGTGCCAGCAGCTTAGCGGGGGGTCCAGGCTATGAGCAGTTCTTC
size: .; D: .; J: TRBJ1-2; V: TRBV29-1; CDR3: CSVVGFGYTF; DNA: TGCAGCGTTGTGGGATTTGGCTACACCTTC
size: .; D: TRBD1; J: TRBJ1-2; V: TRBV18; CDR3: CASSPGTGYGYTF; DNA: TGTGCCAGCTCACCAGGGACAGGGTATGGCTACACCTTC
size: .; D: .; J: TRBJ2-3; V: TRBV2; CDR3: CASSERQGRDTQYF; DNA: TGTGCCAGCAGTGAACGTCAGGGGAGGGATACGCAGTATTTT
size: .; D: .; J: TRBJ2-7; V: TRBV12-3/TRBV12-4; CDR3: CASSPQGYEQYF; DNA: TGTGCCAGCAGTCCACAGGGTTACGAGCAGTACTTC
size: few; D: .; J: TRBJ2-4; V: TRBV4-1; CDR3: CASSQDHGGRNRLKNIQYF; DNA: TGCGCCAGCAGCCAAGACCATGGGGGGCGGAACCGTCTCAAAAACATTCAGTACTTC
size: .; D: .; J: TRBJ2-5; V: TRBV11-2; CDR3: CASSRPGLQKETQYF; DNA: TGTGCCAGCAGCCGCCCGGGACTTCAAAAAGAGACCCAGTACTTC
size: .; D: .; J: TRBJ2-1; V: TRBV3-1/TRBV3-2; CDR3: CASSQDRAEQFF; DNA: TGTGCCAGCAGCCAAGATAGGGCAGAGCAGTTCTTC
size: .; D: TRBD1; J: TRBJ2-7; V: TRBV3-1/TRBV3-2; CDR3: CASSQAVRGRPYEQYF; DNA: TGTGCCAGCAGCCAAGCGGTCAGGGGGCGGCCCTACGAGCAGTACTTC
size: .; D: .; J: TRBJ1-5; V: TRBV5-5; CDR3: CASSPRQTGNYQPQHF; DNA: TGTGCCAGCAGCCCTAGACAGACAGGAAATTATCAGCCCCAGCATTTT
size: .; D: .; J: TRBJ2-7; V: TRBV7-3; CDR3: CASSPQGGNYEQYF; DNA: TGTGCCAGCAGCCCACAGGGTGGGAACTACGAGCAGTACTTC